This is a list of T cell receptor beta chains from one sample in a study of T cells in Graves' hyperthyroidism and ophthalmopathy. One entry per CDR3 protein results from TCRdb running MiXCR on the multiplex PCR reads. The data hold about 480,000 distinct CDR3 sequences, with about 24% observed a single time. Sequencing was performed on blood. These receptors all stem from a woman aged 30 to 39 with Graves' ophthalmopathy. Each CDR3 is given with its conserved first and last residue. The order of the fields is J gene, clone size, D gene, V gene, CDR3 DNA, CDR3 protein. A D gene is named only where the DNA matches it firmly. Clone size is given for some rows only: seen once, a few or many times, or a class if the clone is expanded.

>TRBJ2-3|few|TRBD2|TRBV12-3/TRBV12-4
TGTGCCAGCAGTCCCCCTAGCGGGGGTTTCGCAGATACGCAGTATTTT
CASSPPSGGFADTQYF
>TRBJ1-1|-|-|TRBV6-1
TGTGCCAGCAGCCTCCGGGCCCAGATGAGGGGAGCTTTCTTT
CASSLRAQMRGAFF
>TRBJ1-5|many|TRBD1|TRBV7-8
TGTGCCAGCAGGCAGGACAGGGTCGGGGGTCAGCCCCAGCATTTT
CASRQDRVGGQPQHF
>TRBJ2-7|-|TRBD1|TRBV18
TGTGCCAGCTCACCGGGGACAGGGTTTCAGTACGAGCAGTACTTC
CASSPGTGFQYEQYF
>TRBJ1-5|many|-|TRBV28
TGTGCCAGCAGTTTAGATGTGGTCCTTAATCAGCCCCAGCATTTT
CASSLDVVLNQPQHF
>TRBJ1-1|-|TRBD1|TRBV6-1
TGTGCCAGCAGCCCTCACAGGGGGCAGGCTGAAGCTTTCTTT
CASSPHRGQAEAFF
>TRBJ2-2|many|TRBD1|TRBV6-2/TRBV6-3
TGTGCCAGCAGTAAGGGGGCCGACACCGGGGAGCTGTTTTTT
CASSKGADTGELFF
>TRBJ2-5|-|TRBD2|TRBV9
TGTGCCAGCAGCGTAATGGGAGGGGCAGGAGAAGAGACCCAGTACTTC
CASSVMGGAGEETQYF
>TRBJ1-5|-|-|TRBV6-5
TGTGCCAGCAGTTACGCCCTCCAGGGACCCAATCAGCCCCAGCATTTT
CASSYALQGPNQPQHF
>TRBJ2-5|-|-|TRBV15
TGTGCCAGCAGCTTAGACGGCAGAGAAGAGACCCAGTACTTC
CASSLDGREETQYF
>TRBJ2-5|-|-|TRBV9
TGTGCCAGCAGCGTAGCAGCGGAAGAGACCCAGTACTTC
CASSVAAEETQYF
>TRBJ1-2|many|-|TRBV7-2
TGTGCCAGCGGATTTAACTATGGCTACACCTTC
CASGFNYGYTF
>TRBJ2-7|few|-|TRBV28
TGTGCCAGCAGTGGCGGAGGACTGGGAGTCTACGAGCAGTACTTC
CASSGGGLGVYEQYF
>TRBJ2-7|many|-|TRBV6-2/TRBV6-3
TGTGCCAGCAGTCCGGAACTACTCTACGAGCAGTACTTC
CASSPELLYEQYF
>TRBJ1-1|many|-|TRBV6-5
TGTGCCAGCAGTTACGGCAGGGCTTCAACTGAAGCTTTCTTT
CASSYGRASTEAFF
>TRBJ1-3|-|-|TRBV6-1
TGTGCCAGCTTCGAGAGCGGTGGAGCTGGAAACACCATATATTTT
CASFESGGAGNTIYF
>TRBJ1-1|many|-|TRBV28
TGTGCCAGCTTTAAACGGGGGGGTACTGAAGCTTTCTTT
CASFKRGGTEAFF
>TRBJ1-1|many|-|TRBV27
TGTGCCAGCAGTTTCAATGGGGGTTGGACTGAAGCTTTCTTT
CASSFNGGWTEAFF
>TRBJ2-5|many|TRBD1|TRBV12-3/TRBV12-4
TGTGCCAGCAGTCAATCAGGGGGCCGCGAGACCCAGTACTTC
CASSQSGGRETQYF
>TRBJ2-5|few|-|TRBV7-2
TGTGCCAGCAGCTTAGCACTTCACCAAGAGACCCAGTACTTC
CASSLALHQETQYF
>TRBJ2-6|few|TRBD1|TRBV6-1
TGTGCCAGCTATCCGACAGGGGGCTCTGGGGCCAACGTCCTGACTTTC
CASYPTGGSGANVLTF
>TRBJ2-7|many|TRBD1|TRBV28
TGTGCCAGCAGTTTCATTTGGACGGGACAGGGCTTGGACGAGCAGTACTTC
CASSFIWTGQGLDEQYF
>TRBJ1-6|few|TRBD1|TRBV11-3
TGTGCCAGCAGCGACAGGGGAGGGGCCCTCCACTTT
CASSDRGGALHF
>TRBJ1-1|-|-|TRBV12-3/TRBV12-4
TGTGCCAGCAGTTTAGCGCAGGGAATGAGAGAGGCTGAAGCTTTCTTT
CASSLAQGMREAEAFF
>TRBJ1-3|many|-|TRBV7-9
TGTGCCAGCAGCTTAAGAGACTCTGGAAACACCATATATTTT
CASSLRDSGNTIYF
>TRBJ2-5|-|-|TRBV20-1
TGCAGTGCCCAACGTAGTGGGGACGAGACCCAGTACTTC
CSAQRSGDETQYF
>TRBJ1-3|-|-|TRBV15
TGTGCCACCAGCGGCCGGGCCAGGCCATACTCTGGAAACACCATATATTTT
CATSGRARPYSGNTIYF
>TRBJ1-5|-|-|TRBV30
TGTGCCTGGAGTGTACGTGAGGGTCAGCCCCAGCATTTT
CAWSVREGQPQHF
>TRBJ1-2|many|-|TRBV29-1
TGCAGCGTTGAAGACAGGGCAGAACTGGGCTACACCTTC
CSVEDRAELGYTF
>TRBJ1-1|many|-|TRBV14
TGTGCCAGCAGCGAAGAGGGAAGGCCTTCACTTCGACTCACTGAAGCTTTCTTT
CASSEEGRPSLRLTEAFF
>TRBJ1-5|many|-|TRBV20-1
TGCAGTGCTAGAGATGTTAGCAAAGATCAGCCCCAGCATTTT
CSARDVSKDQPQHF
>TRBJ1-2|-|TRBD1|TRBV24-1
TGTGCCACCAGTGAGGGACAGGATGGAAGAAATGGCTACACCTTC
CATSEGQDGRNGYTF
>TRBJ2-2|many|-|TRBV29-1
TGCAGCGTGAGGAACACCGGGGAGCTGTTTTTT
CSVRNTGELFF
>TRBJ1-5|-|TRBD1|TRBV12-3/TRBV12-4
TGTGCCAGCAGGGGTACAGGGGCCAATCAGCCCCAGCATTTT
CASRGTGANQPQHF
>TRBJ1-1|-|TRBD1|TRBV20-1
TGCAGTGCTAGCGGCGACAGGGTCCAAGCTTTCTTT
CSASGDRVQAFF
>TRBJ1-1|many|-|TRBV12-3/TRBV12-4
TGTGCCAGCAGTTCCCTTAAGCGGGCTGAAGCTTTCTTT
CASSSLKRAEAFF
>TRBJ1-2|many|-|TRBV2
TGTGCCAGCATCGGGGACACCTTCTATGGCTACACCTTC
CASIGDTFYGYTF
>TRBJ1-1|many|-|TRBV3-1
TGTGCCAGCAGCCAAGCTTTGAGGGGGAGAGCTTTCTTT
CASSQALRGRAFF
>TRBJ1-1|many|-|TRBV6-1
TGTGCCAGCACTCGCGACAGGAGAAGGACTGAAGCTTTCTTT
CASTRDRRRTEAFF
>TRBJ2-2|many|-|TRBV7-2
TGTGCCAGCAGCTTAGAACCCGGGGAGCTGTTTTTT
CASSLEPGELFF
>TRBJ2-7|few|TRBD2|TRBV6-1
TGTGCCAGCAGTGAAGAGGGGAGGGGATTCTACGAGCAGTACTTC
CASSEEGRGFYEQYF
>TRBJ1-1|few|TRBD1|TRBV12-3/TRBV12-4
TGTGCCAGCAGCCTTAGGGGGCACGCTGCTTTCTTT
CASSLRGHAAFF
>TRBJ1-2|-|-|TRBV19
TGTGCCAGTAGTATTGGGGAGATCTATGGCTACACCTTC
CASSIGEIYGYTF
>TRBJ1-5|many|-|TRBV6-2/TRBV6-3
TGTGCCGCCGGGACGTATAGCAATCAGCCCCAGCATTTT
CAAGTYSNQPQHF
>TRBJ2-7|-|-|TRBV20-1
TGCAGTGCTAGATCCCGGACAGACCTCTCCTACGAGCAGTACTTC
CSARSRTDLSYEQYF
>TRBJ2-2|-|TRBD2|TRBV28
TGTGCCAGCAAGTCTAGCGGGAACGCGAACACCGGGGAGCTGTTTTTT
CASKSSGNANTGELFF
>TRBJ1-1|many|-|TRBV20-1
TGCAGTGCTAGAGATCAGAGTGAAGCTTTCTTT
CSARDQSEAFF
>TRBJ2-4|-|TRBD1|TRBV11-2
TGTGCCAGCAGCTTAGGTCAGGGGACAGGAATAAACATTCAGTACTTC
CASSLGQGTGINIQYF
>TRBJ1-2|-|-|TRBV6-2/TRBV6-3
TGTGCCAGCGGGGTCGGCTATGGCTACACCTTC
CASGVGYGYTF
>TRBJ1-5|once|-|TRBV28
TGTGCCAGCAGCCACGTAGGACTTATTAATCAGCCCCAGCATTTT
CASSHVGLINQPQHF
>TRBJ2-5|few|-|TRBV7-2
TGTGCCAGCAGCCTCGACTCGGTGACGAAGACCCAGTACTTC
CASSLDSVTKTQYF
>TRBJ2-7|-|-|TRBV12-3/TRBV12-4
TGTGCCAGCCCCCCCAGGGGTGGGTCCTACGAGCAGTACTTC
CASPPRGGSYEQYF
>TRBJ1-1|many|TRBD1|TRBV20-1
TGCAGTGCTCCGACAGGGTTGGCGAACACTGAAGCTTTCTTT
CSAPTGLANTEAFF
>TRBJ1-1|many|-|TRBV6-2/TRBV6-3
TGTGCCAGCAGCCCCTGGGGGAACACTGAAGCTTTCTTT
CASSPWGNTEAFF
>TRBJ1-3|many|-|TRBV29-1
TGCAGCGTCTCCCTCGGGACTGGGAGCTCTGGAAACACCATATATTTT
CSVSLGTGSSGNTIYF
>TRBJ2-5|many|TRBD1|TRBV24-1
TGTGCCACCAGTGATGCCGGGACAGGGGGTGAGACCCAGTACTTC
CATSDAGTGGETQYF